One TCR beta chain is described in this entry. Clones were read by immunoSEQ multiplex PCR, and TCRdb kept only the in-frame ones, dropping some. The repertoire holds some 400,000 clones, with over 90% as singletons. The sample comes from a study of shared T cell receptors in the human thymus. The CDR3 is 13 residues long. Germline V lookup: CDR1 MNHEY, CDR2 SVGAGI. V was clipped by 2 bases and J by 5 bases, with 9 bases between them. The clonotype originates from a human donor. Sequencing used thymocytes. V gene TRBV6-5 combines with J gene TRBJ1-1; D not resolved. In DNA form, the CDR3 reads TGTGCCAGCAGTTACGGTCTTAGGACTGAAGCTTTCTTT. Protein: CASSYGLRTEAFF.